The 14 T cell receptor beta chains below come from one sample, sequenced in a study of neurological immune-mediated disorders. TCRdb reprocessed the 5' RACE reads with MiXCR, giving one entry per CDR3 protein. The table shows about 39,000 distinct CDR3 sequences, with 6.5% to 7.5% occurring only once. The sample comprised CD4+ T cells from blood. All receptors derive from a man aged 50-59 years in good health.

The table lists this clonotype with many counts. This sequence joins TRBV20-1 and TRBJ2-1; D unclear. V was cut by 1 base and J by 6 bases, with 7 bases left in between. In germline, CDR1 is DFQATT, CDR2 SNEGSKA (reference sequence). This CDR3 region has 12 residues. The CDR3 region is CSARGPFNEQFF. The CDR3 DNA follows: TGCAGTGCTAGAGGACCCTTCAATGAGCAGTTCTTC.

This clonotype qualifies as medium-sized. The rearrangement joins TRBV9 to TRBJ2-1; 9 nucleotides line up with TRBD2. This CDR3 has 16 amino acids. J was trimmed by 1 base and V by 3 bases; bases with no gene match: 5. In germline, CDR1 is SGDLS, CDR2 YYNGEE. CDR3 bases: TGTGCCAGCAGCGATAGCGGGAGTAGGTCCTACAATGAGCAGTTCTTC. It translates to CASSDSGSRSYNEQFF. The full variable domain, in which reference TRBV9 and TRBJ2-1 provide the parts outside the CDR3, is DSGVTQTPKHLITATGQRVTLRCSPRSGDLSVYWYQQSLDQGLQFLIQYYNGEERAKGNILERFSAQQFPDLHSELNLSSLELGDSALYFCASSDSGSRSYNEQFFGPGTRLTVL.

This clonotype showed up many times. The V gene is TRBV20-1, the J gene TRBJ2-1, with a tentative D call TRBD2 (6 bases). Trimming took 5 bases from V and 0 from J, leaving 11 bases between them. Germline lookup yields CDR1 DFQATT and CDR2 SNEGSKA (reference sequence). The CDR3 is 14 residues long. The CDR3 coding sequence is TGCAGTGCTCGGGACTCTCTCTCCTACAATGAGCAGTTCTTC. Amino acids: CSARDSLSYNEQFF.

This clonotype was seen repeatedly, ten times or more. The chain joins TRBV7-3 to TRBJ1-1, with a possible D match to TRBD1 (5 bases). This CDR3 spans 13 amino acids. Germline V lookup: CDR1 SGHTA, CDR2 FQGTGA. Between the trimmed V and J ends, which lost 2 bases and 5 bases, there was a span of 9 bases. CDR3: CASSLSEGTEAFF. CDR3 nucleotide sequence: TGTGCCAGCAGCTTATCGGAGGGGACTGAAGCTTTCTTT. The entire variable domain, with the rest obtained from reference TRBV7-3 and TRBJ1-1, is as follows: GAGVSQTPSNKVTEKGKYVELRCDPISGHTALYWYRQSLGQGPEFLIYFQGTGAADDSGLPNDRFFAVRPEGSVSTLKIQRTERGDSAVYLCASSLSEGTEAFFGQGTRLTVV.

This clonotype has a count of ten or more. The rearrangement uses TRBV5-1 and TRBJ2-1; a weak D match, TRBD1 (6 bases). In germline, CDR1 is SGHRS, CDR2 YFSETQ. The CDR3 covers 14 residues. Trimming cost V 4 bases and J 3 bases, with 11 bases left between them. The CDR3 sequence: CASSEQGSYNEQFF. In DNA form, the CDR3 reads TGCGCCAGCAGCGAACAGGGAAGCTACAATGAGCAGTTCTTC.

In its sample, this clonotype was seen many times. The rearrangement uses TRBV5-1 and TRBJ2-1, with a weak D call TRBD2 (6 bases). Looked up from germline, CDR1 is SGHRS and CDR2 is YFSETQ. The CDR3 extends over 15 amino acids. Trimming pared 0 bases from V and 6 bases from J, leaving 13 bases between. This CDR3 reads CASSLDRGTRNEQFF. The DNA for the CDR3 is TGCGCCAGCAGCTTGGATCGGGGGACGCGCAATGAGCAGTTCTTC.

In this sample, this clonotype turned up many times. The chain couples TRBV29-1 to TRBJ2-1, with 7 bases identical to TRBD2. V shed 0 bases, J shed 0 bases, and the junction held 5 bases outside the gene matches. The CDR3 contains 16 residues. Germline V gene sequence: CDR1 SQVTM, CDR2 ANQGSEA. The CDR3 spells CSVEDYWGGSYNEQFF. In DNA, the CDR3 is TGCAGCGTTGAAGATTATTGGGGGGGCTCCTACAATGAGCAGTTCTTC.

This clonotype was seen repeatedly, ten times or more. This chain connects TRBV4-2 to TRBJ1-5, with D possibly matching TRBD1 (6 bases). The V gene lost 0 bases and the J gene lost 6 bases, with 12 bases spanning the gap. Germline V lookup: CDR1 LGHNA, CDR2 YNFKEQ. This CDR3 has 15 residues. The CDR3 region is CASSQESGAGQPQHF. CDR3 bases: TGTGCCAGCAGCCAAGAATCGGGGGCTGGTCAGCCCCAGCATTTT.

This clonotype was seen at least ten times. The chain carries TRBV18 and TRBJ1-1; D gene uncertain. V was pared by 1 base and J by 0 bases, with 9 bases between. CDR3 length: 15 residues. Germline CDR1 and CDR2: KGHSH and LQKENI. The CDR3: CASSPLIRLNTEAFF. Here the CDR3 DNA reads TGTGCCAGCTCACCACTTATCCGCTTGAACACTGAAGCTTTCTTT. Full variable domain (rest looked up from reference TRBV18 and TRBJ1-1): NAGVMQNPRHLVRRRGQEARLRCSPMKGHSHVYWYRQLPEEGLKFMVYLQKENIIDESGMPKERFSAEFPKEGPSILRIQQVVRGDSAAYFCASSPLIRLNTEAFFGQGTRLTVV.

This clonotype was seen at least ten times. Since a much larger clone is just one base distant, this may be a read error. The chain is built from TRBV7-2 and TRBJ1-2; perhaps TRBD1 as D (5 bases). The CDR3 covers 14 residues. Germline V lookup: CDR1 SGHTA, CDR2 FQGNSA. The CDR3 is CASNLVGTGHGYTF. The CDR3 region has the DNA TGTGCCAGCAACTTAGTCGGGACGGGCCATGGCTACACCTTC.

This clonotype was found many times. This chain uses TRBV7-3 with TRBJ2-6; D perhaps matches TRBD2 (6 bases). V was trimmed by 5 bases and J by 0 bases, leaving 17 bases between them. Germline V gene lookup returns CDR1 SGHTA and CDR2 FQGTGA. The CDR3 is 18 residues long. The CDR3 DNA is TGTGCCAGCAGCCTAGTAGGGTGGCGGGACTCTGGGGCCAACGTCCTGACTTTC. It specifies CASSLVGWRDSGANVLTF.

This clonotype appeared many times. The chain uses TRBV10-3 and TRBJ1-5, with a weak D call TRBD1 (5 bases). Trimming cost V 3 bases and J 8 bases, with 11 bases left between them. The CDR3 runs to 13 residues. CDR1 and CDR2 (germline): ENHRY, SYGVKD. CDR3 nucleotides: TGTGCCATCAGTGACGGGGGGGTTGAGCCCCAGCATTTT. This translates into CAISDGGVEPQHF.

This clonotype showed up many times. The chain recombines TRBV5-1 with TRBJ2-2; D possibly corresponds to TRBD1 (5 bases). With 0 bases removed from V and 7 bases from J, the gap between germline ends came to 16 bases. From germline, CDR1 is SGHRS and CDR2 YFSETQ. CDR3 length: 16 amino acids. CDR3 bases: TGCGCCAGCAGCTTGGGTGGGGCGATGATGCTCGGGGAGCTGTTTTTT. Amino acid sequence: CASSLGGAMMLGELFF.

This clonotype was detected ten times or more. The CDR3 reads CASSSREEAYEQYF. For the CDR3, the DNA is TGTGCCAGCAGCTCTCGGGAAGAAGCCTACGAGCAGTACTTC. V gene TRBV7-2 combines with J gene TRBJ2-7, with a possible D match to TRBD2 (5 bases). This CDR3 contains 14 residues. CDR1 is SGHTA, CDR2 FQGNSA, per germline. Trimming shortened V by 4 bases and J by 2 bases, and 12 bases separated the two germline ends.